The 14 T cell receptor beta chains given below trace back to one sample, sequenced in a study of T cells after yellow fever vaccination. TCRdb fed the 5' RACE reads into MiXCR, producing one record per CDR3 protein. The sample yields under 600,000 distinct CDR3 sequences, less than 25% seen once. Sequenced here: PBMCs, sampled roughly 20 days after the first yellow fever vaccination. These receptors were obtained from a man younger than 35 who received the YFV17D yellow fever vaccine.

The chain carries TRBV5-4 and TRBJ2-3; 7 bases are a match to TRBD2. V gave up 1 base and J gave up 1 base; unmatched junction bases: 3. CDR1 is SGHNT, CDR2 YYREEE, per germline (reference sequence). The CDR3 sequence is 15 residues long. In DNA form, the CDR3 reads TGTGCCAGCAGCTTGTGGGCGGGGGGCACAGATACGCAGTATTTT. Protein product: CASSLWAGGTDTQYF.

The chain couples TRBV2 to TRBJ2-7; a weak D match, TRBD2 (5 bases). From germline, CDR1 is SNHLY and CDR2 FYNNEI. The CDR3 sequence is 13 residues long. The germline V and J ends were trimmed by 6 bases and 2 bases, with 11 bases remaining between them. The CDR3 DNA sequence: TGTGCCAGCAGCGCTCCCGGGACCTACGAGCAGTACGTC. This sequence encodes CASSAPGTYEQYV.

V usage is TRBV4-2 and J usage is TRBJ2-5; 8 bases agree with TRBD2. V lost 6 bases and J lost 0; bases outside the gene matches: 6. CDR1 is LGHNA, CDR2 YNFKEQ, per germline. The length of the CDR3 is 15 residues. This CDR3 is CASSPTAGDQETQYF. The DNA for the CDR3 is TGTGCCAGCAGTCCTACAGCGGGGGACCAAGAGACCCAGTACTTC.

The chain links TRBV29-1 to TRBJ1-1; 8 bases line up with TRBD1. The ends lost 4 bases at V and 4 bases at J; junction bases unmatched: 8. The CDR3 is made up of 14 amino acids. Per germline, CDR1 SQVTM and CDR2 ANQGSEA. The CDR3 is CSVVHRGTGTEAFF. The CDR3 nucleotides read TGCAGCGTTGTTCACAGGGGGACCGGCACTGAAGCTTTCTTT.

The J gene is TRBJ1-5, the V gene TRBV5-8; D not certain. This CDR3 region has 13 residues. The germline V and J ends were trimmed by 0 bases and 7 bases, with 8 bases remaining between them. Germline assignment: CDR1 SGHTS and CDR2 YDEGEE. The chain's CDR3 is CASSLGPRQPQHF. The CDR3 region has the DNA TGTGCCAGCAGCTTGGGCCCCAGACAGCCCCAGCATTTT.

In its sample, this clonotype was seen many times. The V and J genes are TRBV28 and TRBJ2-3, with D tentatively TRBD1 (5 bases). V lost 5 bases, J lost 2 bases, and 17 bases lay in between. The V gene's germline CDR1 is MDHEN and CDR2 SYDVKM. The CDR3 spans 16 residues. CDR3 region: CASSPVRATDTDTQYF. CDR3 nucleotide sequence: TGTGCCAGCAGTCCCGTACGGGCGACAGACACAGATACGCAGTATTTT.

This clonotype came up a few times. The CDR3 sequence: CASSPERGTKTQYF. The CDR3 coding sequence is TGTGCCAGCTCACCCGAGCGCGGGACGAAGACCCAGTACTTC. V gene TRBV18 combines with J gene TRBJ2-5; TRBD2 might be the D (6 bases). The CDR3 loop spans 14 amino acids. V was clipped by 3 bases and J by 6 bases, with 14 bases between them. The germline V gene encodes CDR1 KGHSH and CDR2 LQKENI.

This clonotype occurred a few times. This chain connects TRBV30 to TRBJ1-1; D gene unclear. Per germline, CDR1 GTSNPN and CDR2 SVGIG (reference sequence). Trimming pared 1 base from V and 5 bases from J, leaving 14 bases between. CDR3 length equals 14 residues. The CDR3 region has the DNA TGTGCCTGGAGTGGGTGGGTCGGAGGTACTGAAGCTTTCTTT. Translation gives CAWSGWVGGTEAFF.

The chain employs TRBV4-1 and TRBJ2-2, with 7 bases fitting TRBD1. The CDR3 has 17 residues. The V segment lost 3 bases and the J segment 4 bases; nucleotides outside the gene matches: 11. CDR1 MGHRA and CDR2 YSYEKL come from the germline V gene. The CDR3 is CASSQLGQGVTTGELFF. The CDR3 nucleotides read TGCGCCAGCAGCCAGCTCGGGCAGGGGGTGACCACCGGGGAGCTGTTTTTT.

DNA for the CDR3: TGCAGCGTTAGTTGGCCCACGGGCGATGGCTACACCTTC. Encoded protein: CSVSWPTGDGYTF. This chain connects TRBV29-1 to TRBJ1-2, with D unresolved. Germline CDR1 SQVTM, CDR2 ANQGSEA. This CDR3 has 13 residues. With 5 bases removed from V and 6 bases from J, the gap between germline ends came to 16 bases. Using reference TRBV29-1 and TRBJ1-2 for the parts outside the CDR3, the full variable domain is SAVISQKPSRDICQRGTSLTIQCQVDSQVTMMFWYRQQPGQSLTLIATANQGSEATYESGFVIDKFPISRPNLTFSTLTVSNMSPEDSSIYLCSVSWPTGDGYTFGSGTRLTVV.

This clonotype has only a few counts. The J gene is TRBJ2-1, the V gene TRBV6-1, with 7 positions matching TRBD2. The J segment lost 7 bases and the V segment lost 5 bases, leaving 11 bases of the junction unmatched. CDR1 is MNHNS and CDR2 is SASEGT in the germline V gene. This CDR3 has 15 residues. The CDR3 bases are TGTGCCAGCAGTCTCGGACTAGGGACTGGTAATGAGCAGTTCTTC. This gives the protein CASSLGLGTGNEQFF.

The CDR3 coding sequence is TGTGCCAGCAGCTCGGGACAGGCCGATGGCTACACCTTC. Translated: CASSSGQADGYTF. The V gene is TRBV7-3, the J gene TRBJ1-2; 8 positions agree with TRBD1. Germline loops: CDR1 SGHTA, CDR2 FQGTGA. J lost 6 bases, V lost 4 bases, and 4 bases had no gene match. CDR3 length equals 13 residues.

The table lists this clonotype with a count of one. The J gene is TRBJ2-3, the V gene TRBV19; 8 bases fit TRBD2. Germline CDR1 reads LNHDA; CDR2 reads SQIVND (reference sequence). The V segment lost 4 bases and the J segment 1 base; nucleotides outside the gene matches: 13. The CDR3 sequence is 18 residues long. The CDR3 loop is CASSTPLGAGGRTDTQYF. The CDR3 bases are TGTGCCAGTAGTACCCCCCTGGGGGCGGGGGGCCGCACAGATACGCAGTATTTT.

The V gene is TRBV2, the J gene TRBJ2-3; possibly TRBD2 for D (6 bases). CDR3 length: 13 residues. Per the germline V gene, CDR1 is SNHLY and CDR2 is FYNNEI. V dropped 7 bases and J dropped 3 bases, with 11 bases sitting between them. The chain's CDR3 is CASNGGGTDTQYF. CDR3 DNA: TGTGCCAGCAACGGAGGAGGGACAGATACGCAGTATTTT.